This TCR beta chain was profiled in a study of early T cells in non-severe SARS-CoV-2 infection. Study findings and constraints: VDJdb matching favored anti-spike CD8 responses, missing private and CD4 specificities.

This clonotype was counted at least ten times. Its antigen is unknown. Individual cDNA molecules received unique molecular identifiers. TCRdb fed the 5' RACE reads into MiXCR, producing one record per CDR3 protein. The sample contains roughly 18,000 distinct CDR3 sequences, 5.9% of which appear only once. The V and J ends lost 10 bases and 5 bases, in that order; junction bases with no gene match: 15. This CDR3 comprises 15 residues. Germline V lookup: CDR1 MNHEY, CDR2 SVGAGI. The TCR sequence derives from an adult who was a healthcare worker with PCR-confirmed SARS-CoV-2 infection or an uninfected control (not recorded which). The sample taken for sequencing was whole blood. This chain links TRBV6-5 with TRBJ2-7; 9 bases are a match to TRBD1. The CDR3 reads CATREHRTGENEQYF. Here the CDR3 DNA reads TGTGCCACTAGAGAACACCGGACAGGGGAGAACGAGCAGTACTTC.